This T cell receptor beta chain originates from a study of T cells in Graves' hyperthyroidism and ophthalmopathy. Study results and caveats: The model identified upcoming ophthalmopathy a median around 6 months ahead of onset.

There were TCR beta CDR3 regions amplified from RNA transcripts. TCR CDR3 regions were first amplified by RT-PCR with HTBI primers. TCRdb redid the calling of the multiplex PCR reads with MiXCR, one entry per CDR3 protein. The sample includes about 350,000 distinct CDR3 sequences, approximately 14% of them seen just once. V was clipped by 8 bases and J by 5 bases, with 33 bases between them. Looked up from germline, CDR1 is KGHDR and CDR2 is SFDVKD. The CDR3 extends over 19 amino acids. Concerning this clonotype itself: Its matching antigen is unknown.

The study based diagnoses on clinical symptoms, serum thyroxine and TRAb, thyroid ultrasound and orbital computed tomography. The specimen was blood. The sequence derives from a woman in her thirties with Graves' hyperthyroidism. The chain combines TRBV24-1 with TRBJ2-7; D is possibly TRBD2 (6 bases). In DNA, the CDR3 is TGTGCCACCATAGAATCTCTGGGGGAGGTCGGCCCTATCAACCACGAGCAGTACTTC. As protein: CATIESLGEVGPINHEQYF.